These T cell receptor beta chains were read from a single sample in a study of T cell changes during pregnancy in multiple sclerosis. Generated by immunoSEQ multiplex PCR, the TCRdb table keeps only in-frame clones and is missing some. The sample holds tens of thousands of clones; approximately 94% are singletons and the top ten take 2.5%. The sequences come from peripheral blood, collected in the third trimester of pregnancy. Source of these receptors: a female donor with multiple sclerosis, enrolled in a pregnancy study. The CDR3 runs from the conserved cysteine through the conserved F or W. Each record gives: D gene, J gene, clone size, V gene, CDR3 length, CDR3 DNA, CDR3 protein. D genes are given only for firm matches. Size tells how often a clone was seen (once, few, many) or the class of an expanded clone, and some rows leave it out.

NA,TRBJ1-2,NA,TRBV5-4,15,TGTGCCAGCAGCTTACCCAAGGACGGGATCTATGGCTACACCTTC,CASSLPKDGIYGYTF
NA,TRBJ1-2,NA,TRBV5-1,12,TGCGCCAGCAGCTTCGATGGGGGGGGCTACACCTTC,CASSFDGGGYTF
TRBD1,TRBJ2-1,once,TRBV6-5,14,TGTGCCAGCAGCCGGGACAGGGGGTACAATGAGCAGTTCTTC,CASSRDRGYNEQFF
NA,TRBJ1-2,NA,TRBV5-6,17,TGTGCCAGCAGCACCTCATTCGGGGAGGGTCCGGGCTATGGCTACACCTTC,CASSTSFGEGPGYGYTF
NA,TRBJ2-5,NA,TRBV7-2,15,TGTGCCAGCAGCCGTTCCGTACGGTACCAAGAGACCCAGTACTTC,CASSRSVRYQETQYF
TRBD2,TRBJ2-3,NA,TRBV4-1,18,TGCGCCAGCAGCCATCCCGGACTAGCGGGGGGGCCGGTAGATACGCAGTATTTT,CASSHPGLAGGPVDTQYF